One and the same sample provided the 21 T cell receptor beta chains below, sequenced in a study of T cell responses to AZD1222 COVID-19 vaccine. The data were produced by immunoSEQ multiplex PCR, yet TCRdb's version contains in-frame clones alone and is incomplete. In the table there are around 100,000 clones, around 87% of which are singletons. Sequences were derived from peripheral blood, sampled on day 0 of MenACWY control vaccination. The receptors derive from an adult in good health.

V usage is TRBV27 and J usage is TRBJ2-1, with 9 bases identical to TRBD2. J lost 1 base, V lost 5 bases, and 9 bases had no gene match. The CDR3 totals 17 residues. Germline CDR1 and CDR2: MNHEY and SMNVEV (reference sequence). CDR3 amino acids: CASSPSLAGASYNEQFF. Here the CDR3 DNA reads TGTGCCAGCAGTCCCTCCTTAGCGGGGGCATCCTACAATGAGCAGTTCTTC.

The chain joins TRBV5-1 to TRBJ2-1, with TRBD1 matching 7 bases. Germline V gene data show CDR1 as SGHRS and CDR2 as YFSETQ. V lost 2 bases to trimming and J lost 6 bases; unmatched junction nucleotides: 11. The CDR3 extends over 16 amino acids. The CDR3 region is CASSLPRQGAFNEQFF. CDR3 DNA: TGCGCCAGCAGCTTACCTCGACAGGGAGCGTTCAATGAGCAGTTCTTC.

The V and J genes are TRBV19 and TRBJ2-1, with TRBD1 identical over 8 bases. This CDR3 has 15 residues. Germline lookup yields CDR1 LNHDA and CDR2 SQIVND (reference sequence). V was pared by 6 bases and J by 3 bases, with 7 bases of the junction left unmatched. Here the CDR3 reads CASSPGQDHYNEQFF. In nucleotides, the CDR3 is TGTGCCAGTAGCCCGGGACAGGACCACTACAATGAGCAGTTCTTC.

CDR3 nucleotides: TGTGCCAGCGGAGGATTGGGTCGCTCTGGAAACACCATATATTTT. Amino acids: CASGGLGRSGNTIYF. The rearrangement joins TRBV7-9 to TRBJ1-3; D ambiguous. Deletions cut 8 bases from V and 0 bases from J, with 14 bases between. This CDR3 contains 15 residues. In germline, CDR1 is SEHNR, CDR2 FQNEAQ (reference sequence).

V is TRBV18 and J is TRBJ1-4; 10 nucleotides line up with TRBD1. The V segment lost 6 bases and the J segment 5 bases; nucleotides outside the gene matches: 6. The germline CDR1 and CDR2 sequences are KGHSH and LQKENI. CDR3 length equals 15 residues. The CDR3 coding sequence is TGTGCCAGCTCCAAATCGGGACAGGGGAATGAAAAACTGTTTTTT. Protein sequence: CASSKSGQGNEKLFF.

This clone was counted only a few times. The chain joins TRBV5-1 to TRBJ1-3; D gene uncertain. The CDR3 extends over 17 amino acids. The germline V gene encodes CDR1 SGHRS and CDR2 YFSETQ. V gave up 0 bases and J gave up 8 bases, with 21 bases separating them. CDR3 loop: CASSLASSQAGRYTIYF. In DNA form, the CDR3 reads TGCGCCAGCAGCTTGGCCTCAAGCCAGGCCGGCCGGTACACCATATATTTT.

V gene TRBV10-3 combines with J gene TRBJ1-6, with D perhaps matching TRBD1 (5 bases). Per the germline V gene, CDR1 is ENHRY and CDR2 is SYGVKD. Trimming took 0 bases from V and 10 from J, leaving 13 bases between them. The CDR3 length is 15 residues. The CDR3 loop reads CAISESGRERSPLHF. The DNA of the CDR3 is TGTGCCATCAGTGAGTCGGGCAGGGAAAGGTCACCCCTCCACTTT.

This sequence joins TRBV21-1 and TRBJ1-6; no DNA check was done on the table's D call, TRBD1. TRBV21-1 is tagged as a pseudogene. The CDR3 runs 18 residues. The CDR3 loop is CASSKGPDRESYNSPLHF. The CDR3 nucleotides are TGTGCCAGCAGCAAAGGCCCGGACAGGGAGTCCTATAATTCACCCCTCCACTTT.

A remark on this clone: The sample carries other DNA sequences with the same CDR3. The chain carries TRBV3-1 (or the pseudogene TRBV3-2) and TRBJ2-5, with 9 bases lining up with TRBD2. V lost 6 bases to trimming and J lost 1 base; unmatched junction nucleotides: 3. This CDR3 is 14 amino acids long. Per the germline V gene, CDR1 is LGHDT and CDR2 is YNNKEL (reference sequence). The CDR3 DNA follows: TGTGCCAGCAGTCGACTAGCGGCCCAAGAGACCCAGTACTTC. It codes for CASSRLAAQETQYF.

In DNA form, the CDR3 reads TGTGCCAGTAGTACCGGACAGGCTAATGAAAAACTGTTTTTT. This translates into CASSTGQANEKLFF. The chain combines TRBV19 with TRBJ1-4, with 7 bases lining up with TRBD1. Germline assignment: CDR1 LNHDA and CDR2 SQIVND (reference sequence). The CDR3 extends over 14 amino acids. Trimming cost V 4 bases and J 3 bases; bases outside gene matches: 2.

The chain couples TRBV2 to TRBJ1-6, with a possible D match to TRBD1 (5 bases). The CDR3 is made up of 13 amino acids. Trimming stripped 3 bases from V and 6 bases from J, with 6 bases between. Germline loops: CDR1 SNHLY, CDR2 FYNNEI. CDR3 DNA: TGTGCCAGCAGTGACGACAGTAATTCACCCCTCCACTTT. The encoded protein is CASSDDSNSPLHF.

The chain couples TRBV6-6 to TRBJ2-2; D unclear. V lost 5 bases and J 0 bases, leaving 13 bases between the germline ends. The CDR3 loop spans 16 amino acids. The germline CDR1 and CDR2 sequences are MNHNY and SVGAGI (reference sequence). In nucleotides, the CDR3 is TGTGCCAGCAGTACCACTCCACCCGCGAACACCGGGGAGCTGTTTTTT. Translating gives CASSTTPPANTGELFF.

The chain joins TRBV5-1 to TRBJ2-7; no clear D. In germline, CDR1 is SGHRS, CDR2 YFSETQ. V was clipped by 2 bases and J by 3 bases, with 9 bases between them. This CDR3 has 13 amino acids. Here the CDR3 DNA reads TGCGCCAGCAGCTTTGAGGAGTACTACGAGCAGTACTTC. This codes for CASSFEEYYEQYF.

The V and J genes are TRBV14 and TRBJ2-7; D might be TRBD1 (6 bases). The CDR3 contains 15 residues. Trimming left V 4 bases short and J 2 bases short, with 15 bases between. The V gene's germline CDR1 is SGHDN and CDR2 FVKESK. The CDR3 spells CASSRNRVSPYEQYF. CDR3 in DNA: TGTGCCAGCAGCCGAAACAGGGTCTCTCCCTACGAGCAGTACTTC.

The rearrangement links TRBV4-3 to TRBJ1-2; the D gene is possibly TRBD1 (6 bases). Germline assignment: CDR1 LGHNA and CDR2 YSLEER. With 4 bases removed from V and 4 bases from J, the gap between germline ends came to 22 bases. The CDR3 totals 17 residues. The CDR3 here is CASSPSATNRVSYGYTF. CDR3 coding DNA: TGCGCCAGCAGCCCCTCAGCCACCAACAGGGTCTCCTATGGCTACACCTTC.

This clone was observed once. The CDR3: CASSEAPWGTSGTRPLAKNIQYF. The CDR3 DNA reads as TGTGCCAGCAGTGAAGCGCCTTGGGGAACTAGCGGGACCCGCCCCCTAGCCAAAAACATTCAGTACTTC. The rearrangement joins TRBV2 to TRBJ2-4; 10 bases map to TRBD2. This CDR3 comprises 23 residues. Germline V gene data show CDR1 as SNHLY and CDR2 as FYNNEI. J lost 0 bases, V lost 0 bases, and 20 bases had no gene match.

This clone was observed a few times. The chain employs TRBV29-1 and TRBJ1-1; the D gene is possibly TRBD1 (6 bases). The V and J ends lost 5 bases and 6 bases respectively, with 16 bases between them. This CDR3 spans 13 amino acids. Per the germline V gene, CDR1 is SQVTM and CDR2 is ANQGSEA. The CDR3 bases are TGCAGCGTTCCCCCAGTAGGGGGGGCTGAAGCTTTCTTT. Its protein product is CSVPPVGGAEAFF.

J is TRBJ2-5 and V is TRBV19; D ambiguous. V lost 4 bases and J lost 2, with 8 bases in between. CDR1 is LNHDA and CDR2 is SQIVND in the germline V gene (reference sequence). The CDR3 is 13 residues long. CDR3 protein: CASSTDQQETQYF. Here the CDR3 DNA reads TGTGCCAGTAGTACGGATCAGCAAGAGACCCAGTACTTC.

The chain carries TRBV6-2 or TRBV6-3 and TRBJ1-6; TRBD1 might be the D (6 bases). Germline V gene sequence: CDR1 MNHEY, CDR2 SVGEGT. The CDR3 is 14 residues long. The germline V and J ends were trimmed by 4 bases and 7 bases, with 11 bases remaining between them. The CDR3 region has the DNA TGTGCCAGCAGTTGGACAGTCCTCAATTCACCCCTCCACTTT. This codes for CASSWTVLNSPLHF.

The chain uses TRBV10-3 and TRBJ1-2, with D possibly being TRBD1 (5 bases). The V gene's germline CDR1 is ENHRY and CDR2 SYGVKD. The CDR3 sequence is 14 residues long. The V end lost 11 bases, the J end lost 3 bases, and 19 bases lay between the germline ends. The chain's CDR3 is CAAMGGGGDYGYTF. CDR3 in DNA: TGTGCCGCCATGGGCGGGGGTGGGGACTATGGCTACACCTTC.

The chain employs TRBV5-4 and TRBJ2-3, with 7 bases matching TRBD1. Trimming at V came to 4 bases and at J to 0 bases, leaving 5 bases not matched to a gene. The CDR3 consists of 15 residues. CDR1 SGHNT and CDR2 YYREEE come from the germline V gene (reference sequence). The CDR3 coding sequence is TGTGCCAGCAGCCCGGGGACAGCTAGCACAGATACGCAGTATTTT. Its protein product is CASSPGTASTDTQYF.